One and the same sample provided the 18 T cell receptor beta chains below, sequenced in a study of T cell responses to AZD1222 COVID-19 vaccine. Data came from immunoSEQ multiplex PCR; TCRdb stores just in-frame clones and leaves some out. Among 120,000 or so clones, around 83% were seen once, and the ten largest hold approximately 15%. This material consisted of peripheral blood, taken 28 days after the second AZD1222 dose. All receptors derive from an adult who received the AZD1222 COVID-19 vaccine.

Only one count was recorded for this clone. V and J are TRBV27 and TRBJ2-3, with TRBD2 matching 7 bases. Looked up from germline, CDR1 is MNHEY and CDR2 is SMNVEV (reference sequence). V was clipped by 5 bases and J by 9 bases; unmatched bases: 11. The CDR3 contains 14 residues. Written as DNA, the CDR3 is TGTGCCAGCAGTCCCCAAGGTCCCGGGAGGACGCAGTATTTT. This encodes CASSPQGPGRTQYF.

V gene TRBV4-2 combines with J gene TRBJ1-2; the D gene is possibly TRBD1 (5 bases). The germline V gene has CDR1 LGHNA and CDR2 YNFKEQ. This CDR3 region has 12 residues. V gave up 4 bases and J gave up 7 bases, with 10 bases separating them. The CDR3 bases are TGTGCCAGCAGCCCGAGCGGGGGTGGCTACACCTTC. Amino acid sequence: CASSPSGGGYTF.

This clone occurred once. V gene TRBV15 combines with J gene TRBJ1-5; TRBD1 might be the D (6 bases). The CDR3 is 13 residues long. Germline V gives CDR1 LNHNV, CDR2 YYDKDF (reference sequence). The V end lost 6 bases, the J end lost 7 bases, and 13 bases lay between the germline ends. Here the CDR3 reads CATSRRGDQPQHF. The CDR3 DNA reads TGTGCCACCAGTAGGAGGGGGGACCAGCCCCAGCATTTT.

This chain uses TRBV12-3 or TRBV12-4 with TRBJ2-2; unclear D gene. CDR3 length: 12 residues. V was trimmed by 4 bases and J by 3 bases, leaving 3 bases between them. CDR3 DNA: TGTGCCAGCAGTTATCACACCGGGGAGCTGTTTTTT. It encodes CASSYHTGELFF.

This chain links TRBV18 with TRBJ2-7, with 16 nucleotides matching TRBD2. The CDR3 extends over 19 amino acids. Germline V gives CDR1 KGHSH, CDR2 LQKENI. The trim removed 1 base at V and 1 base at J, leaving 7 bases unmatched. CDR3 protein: CASSPQGLAGGSGSYEQYF. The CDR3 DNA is TGTGCCAGCTCACCACAGGGACTAGCGGGAGGGTCGGGATCCTACGAGCAGTACTTC.

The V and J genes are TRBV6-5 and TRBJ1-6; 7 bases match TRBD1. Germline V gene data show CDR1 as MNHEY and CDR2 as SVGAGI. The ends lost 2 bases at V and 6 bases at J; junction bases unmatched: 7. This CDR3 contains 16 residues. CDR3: CASSYGQPGGNSPLHF. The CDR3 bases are TGTGCCAGCAGTTACGGACAGCCAGGGGGTAATTCACCCCTCCACTTT.

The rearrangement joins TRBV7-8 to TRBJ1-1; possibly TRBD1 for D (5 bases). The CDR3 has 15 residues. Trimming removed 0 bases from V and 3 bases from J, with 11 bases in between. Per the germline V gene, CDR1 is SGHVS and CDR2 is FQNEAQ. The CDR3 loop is CASSLASTAYTEAFF. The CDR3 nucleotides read TGTGCCAGCAGCTTAGCGTCGACAGCGTACACTGAAGCTTTCTTT.

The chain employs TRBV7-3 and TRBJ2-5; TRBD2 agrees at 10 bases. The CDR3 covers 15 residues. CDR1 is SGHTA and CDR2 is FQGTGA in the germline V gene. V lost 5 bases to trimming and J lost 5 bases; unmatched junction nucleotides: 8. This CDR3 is CASSLGLAAFETQYF. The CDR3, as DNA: TGTGCCAGCAGCCTCGGACTAGCGGCTTTTGAGACCCAGTACTTC.

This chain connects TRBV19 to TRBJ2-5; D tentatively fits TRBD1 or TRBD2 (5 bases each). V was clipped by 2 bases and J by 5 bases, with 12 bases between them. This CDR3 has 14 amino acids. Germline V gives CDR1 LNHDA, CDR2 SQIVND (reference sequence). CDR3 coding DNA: TGTGCCAGTAGTATACAGGGCTGGGAGGAGACCCAGTACTTC. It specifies CASSIQGWEETQYF.

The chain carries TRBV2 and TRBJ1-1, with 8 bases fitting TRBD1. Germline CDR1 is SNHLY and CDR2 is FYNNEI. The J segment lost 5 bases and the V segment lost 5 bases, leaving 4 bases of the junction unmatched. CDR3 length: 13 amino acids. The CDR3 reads CASSNTGGTEAFF. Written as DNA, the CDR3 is TGTGCCAGCAGTAATACAGGGGGAACTGAAGCTTTCTTT.

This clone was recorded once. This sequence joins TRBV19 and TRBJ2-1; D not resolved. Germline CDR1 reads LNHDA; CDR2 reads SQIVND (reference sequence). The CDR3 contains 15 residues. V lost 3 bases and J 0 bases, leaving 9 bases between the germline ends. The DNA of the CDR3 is TGTGCCAGTAGTATTTCCAGAAGCTCCTACAATGAGCAGTTCTTC. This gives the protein CASSISRSSYNEQFF.

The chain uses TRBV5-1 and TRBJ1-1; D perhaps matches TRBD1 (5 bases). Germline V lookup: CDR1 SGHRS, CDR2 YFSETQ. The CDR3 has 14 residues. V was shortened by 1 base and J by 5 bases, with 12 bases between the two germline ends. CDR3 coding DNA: TGCGCCAGCAGCTTGCTCGGGCAGGGAACTGAAGCTTTCTTT. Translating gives CASSLLGQGTEAFF.

The CDR3 reads CASSPRGSSYNSPLHF. The CDR3 nucleotides are TGTGCCAGCAGTCCACGGGGGAGCTCCTATAATTCACCCCTCCACTTT. The rearrangement uses TRBV27 and TRBJ1-6; TRBD1 is a possible D gene (5 bases). The length of the CDR3 is 16 residues. Germline V gene lookup returns CDR1 MNHEY and CDR2 SMNVEV (reference sequence). The V gene lost 5 bases and the J gene lost 0 bases, with 11 bases spanning the gap.

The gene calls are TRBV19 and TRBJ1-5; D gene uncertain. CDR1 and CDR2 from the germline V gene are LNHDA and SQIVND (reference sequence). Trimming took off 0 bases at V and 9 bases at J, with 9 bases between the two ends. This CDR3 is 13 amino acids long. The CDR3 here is CASSIDVRRPQHF. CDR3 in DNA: TGTGCCAGTAGTATAGATGTTCGCCGGCCCCAGCATTTT.

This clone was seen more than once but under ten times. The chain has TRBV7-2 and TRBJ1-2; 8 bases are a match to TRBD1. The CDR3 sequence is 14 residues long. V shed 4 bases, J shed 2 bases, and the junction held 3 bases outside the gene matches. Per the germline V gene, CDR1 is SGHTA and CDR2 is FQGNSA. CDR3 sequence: CASSSRQGNYGYTF. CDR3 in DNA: TGTGCCAGCAGCTCCCGACAGGGGAACTATGGCTACACCTTC.

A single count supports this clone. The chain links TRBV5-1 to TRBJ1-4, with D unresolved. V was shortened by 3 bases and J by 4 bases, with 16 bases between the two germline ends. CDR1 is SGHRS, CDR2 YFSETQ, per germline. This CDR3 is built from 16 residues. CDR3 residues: CASSWAGRPNNEKLFF. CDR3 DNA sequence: TGCGCCAGCAGCTGGGCCGGCCGACCGAATAATGAAAAACTGTTTTTT. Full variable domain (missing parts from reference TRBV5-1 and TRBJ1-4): KAGVTQTPRYLIKTRGQQVTLSCSPISGHRSVSWYQQTPGQGLQFLFEYFSETQRNKGNFPGRFSGRQFSNSRSEMNVSTLELGDSALYLCASSWAGRPNNEKLFFGSGTQLSVL.

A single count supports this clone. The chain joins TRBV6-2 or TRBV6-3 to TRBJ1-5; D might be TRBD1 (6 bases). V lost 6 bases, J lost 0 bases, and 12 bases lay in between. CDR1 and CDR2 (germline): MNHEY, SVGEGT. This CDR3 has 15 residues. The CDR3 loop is CASSWGHGSNQPQHF. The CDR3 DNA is TGTGCCAGCAGCTGGGGACACGGTAGCAATCAGCCCCAGCATTTT.

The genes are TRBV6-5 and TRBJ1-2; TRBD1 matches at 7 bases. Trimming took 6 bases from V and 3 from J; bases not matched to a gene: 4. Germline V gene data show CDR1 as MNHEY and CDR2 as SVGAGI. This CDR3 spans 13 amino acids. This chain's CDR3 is CASRVGTDYGYTF. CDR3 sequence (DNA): TGTGCCAGCAGGGTCGGGACAGACTATGGCTACACCTTC.